Listed here is a single TCR beta chain. Its specific antigen is unknown. Per-base quality was not reported, and no clone a single base away is much larger than it. These data are taken from a study of blood T cell repertoires in COVID-19 (dated by TCRdb to the early 2020s). Study-level background: Collaborator samples came from the United States, Italy and Spain and covered acute and convalescent phases of COVID-19. Subjects who had been exposed to COVID-19, were actively infected with it, or had recovered from it provided the deeply sampled blood TCRbeta repertoires that made up the dataset. Where HLA class I and class II types were available, the types were taken from metadata supplied by the sample provider, not from assay-based typing. The prospective study material was composed of cDNA or gDNA derived from T cells, B-cell-depleted T cells, or PBMCs. The repertoires were made available in a free public database intended to serve as a resource for research on the immune response to SARS-CoV-2. Sample metadata almost always included a de-identified subject ID, COVID-19 status, age in years and sex. Samples came from the ongoing ImmuneRACE study (first 160 participants) plus 1,254 subjects from 6 global collaborators.

TCRbeta CDR3 regions were amplified from genomic DNA by means of the immunoSEQ Assay, a bias-controlled multiplex PCR. As for the authors' bioinformatics: Within the assay, amplification of reference gene primers was used to estimate how many nucleated cells each sample contained. To quantify the absolute abundance of each unique TCRbeta CDR3 rearrangement, sequence reads were collapsed and filtered. For each sample, productive Simpson clonality was calculated as the square root of Simpson's diversity index across productive rearrangements. Entries here come from immuneACCESS through TCRdb and include only in-frame sequences with V and J called. Some clones fail to appear in such tables; in the studies checked, an unresolved V gene covers under half of the shortfall, and the cause of the remainder is unknown. The DNA gave D and trimming, while V, J and clone size come from that table. This sample gives about 56,000 clones in total; approximately 80% of them show up just once. 10% to 15% of the sample is in the top ten clones.

Study-level results and caveats: The amount of clinical and demographic metadata varied by source and participant and was provided uncurated.

Per the germline V gene, SGHDT is the CDR1 and YYEEEE is the CDR2. At the junction V is shortened by 2 bases and J by 7 bases, with 6 bases in between. Including the terminal cysteine and phenylalanine, the CDR3 comprises 11 residues. Of all the DNA, just the CDR3 is kept, 33 bases in frame from base 1. Whole blood was collected in K2EDTA tubes by collaborating institutions according to the institutions' own protocols. For TCRbeta analysis, collaborator samples were shipped as frozen whole blood, as isolated PBMCs, or as DNA extracted from either sample type. The TCR originated in a woman of 80 years or more with acute or convalescent COVID-19. The sample comprised peripheral blood. Rearrangement joined TRBV5-6 to TRBJ1-1, with the D gene not confidently named. The CDR3 in this case is CASSLEGEAFF. The DNA sequence is as follows: TGTGCCAGCAGCTTAGAGGGTGAAGCTTTCTTT.